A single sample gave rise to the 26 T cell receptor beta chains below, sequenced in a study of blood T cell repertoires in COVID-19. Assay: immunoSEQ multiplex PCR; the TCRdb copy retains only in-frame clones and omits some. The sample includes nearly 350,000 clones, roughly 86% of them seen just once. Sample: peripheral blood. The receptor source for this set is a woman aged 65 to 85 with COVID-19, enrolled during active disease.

The DNA of the CDR3 is TGCGCCAGCAGCCACAGGGGATTGAGAAATGAGCAGTTCTTC. This sequence encodes CASSHRGLRNEQFF. This chain uses TRBV4-1 with TRBJ2-1; tentative D call: TRBD1 (6 bases). Germline lookup yields CDR1 MGHRA and CDR2 YSYEKL. CDR3 length: 14 residues. V was cut by 3 bases and J by 7 bases, with 13 bases left in between.

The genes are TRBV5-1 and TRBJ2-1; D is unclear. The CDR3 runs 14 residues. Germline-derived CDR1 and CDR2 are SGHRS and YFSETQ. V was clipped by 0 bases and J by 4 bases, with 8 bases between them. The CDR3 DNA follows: TGCGCCAGCAGCTTGGGCGCGCAATACAATGAGCAGTTCTTC. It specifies CASSLGAQYNEQFF.

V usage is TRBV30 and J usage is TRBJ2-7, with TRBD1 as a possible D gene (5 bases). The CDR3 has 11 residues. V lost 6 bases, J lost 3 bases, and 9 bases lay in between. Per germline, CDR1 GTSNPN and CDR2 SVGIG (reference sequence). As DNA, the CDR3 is TGTGCCTGCACAGACAGCTACGAGCAGTACTTC. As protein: CACTDSYEQYF.

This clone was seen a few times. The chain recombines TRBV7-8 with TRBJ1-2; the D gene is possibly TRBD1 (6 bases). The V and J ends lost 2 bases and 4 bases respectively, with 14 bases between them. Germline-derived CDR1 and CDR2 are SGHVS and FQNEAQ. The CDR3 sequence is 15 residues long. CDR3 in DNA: TGTGCCAGCAGCTTACGCAGGGACACTTCCTATGGCTACACCTTC. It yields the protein CASSLRRDTSYGYTF.

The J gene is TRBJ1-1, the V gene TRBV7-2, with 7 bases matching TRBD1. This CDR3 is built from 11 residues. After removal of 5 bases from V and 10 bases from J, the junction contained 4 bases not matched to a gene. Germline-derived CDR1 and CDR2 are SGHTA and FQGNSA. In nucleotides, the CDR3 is TGTGCCAGCAGCGACAGGGTAGGAGCTTTCTTT. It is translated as CASSDRVGAFF.

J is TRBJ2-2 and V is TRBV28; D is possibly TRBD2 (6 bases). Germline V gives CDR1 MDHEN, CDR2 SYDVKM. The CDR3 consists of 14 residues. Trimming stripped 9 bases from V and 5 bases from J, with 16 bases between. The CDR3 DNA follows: TGTGCCAGTAGGGCAAATGGGAGGACCGGGGAGCTGTTTTTT. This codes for CASRANGRTGELFF.

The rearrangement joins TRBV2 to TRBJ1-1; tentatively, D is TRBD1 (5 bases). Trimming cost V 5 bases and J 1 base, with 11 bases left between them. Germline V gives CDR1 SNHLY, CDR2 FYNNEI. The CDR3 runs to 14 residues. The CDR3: CASSLRTTNTEAFF. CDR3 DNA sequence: TGTGCCAGCAGTTTACGGACAACGAACACTGAAGCTTTCTTT.

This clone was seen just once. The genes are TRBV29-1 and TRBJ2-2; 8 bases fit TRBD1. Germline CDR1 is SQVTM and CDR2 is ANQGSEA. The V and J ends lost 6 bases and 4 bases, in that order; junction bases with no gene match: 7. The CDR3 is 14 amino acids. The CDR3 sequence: CSVPDREGTGELFF. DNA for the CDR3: TGCAGCGTGCCGGACAGGGAAGGCACCGGGGAGCTGTTTTTT.

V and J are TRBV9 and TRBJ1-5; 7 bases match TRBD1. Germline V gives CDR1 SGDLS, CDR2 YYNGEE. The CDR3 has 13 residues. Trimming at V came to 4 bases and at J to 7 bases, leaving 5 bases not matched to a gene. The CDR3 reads CASSTTGYQPQHF. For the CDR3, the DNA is TGTGCCAGCAGCACGACAGGGTACCAGCCCCAGCATTTT.

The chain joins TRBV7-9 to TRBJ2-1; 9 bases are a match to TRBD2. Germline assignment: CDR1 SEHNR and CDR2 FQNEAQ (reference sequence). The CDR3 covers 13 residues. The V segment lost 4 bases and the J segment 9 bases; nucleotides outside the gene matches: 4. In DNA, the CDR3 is TGTGCCAGCAGCTGGACTAGCGTGGGTGAGCAGTTCTTC. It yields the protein CASSWTSVGEQFF.

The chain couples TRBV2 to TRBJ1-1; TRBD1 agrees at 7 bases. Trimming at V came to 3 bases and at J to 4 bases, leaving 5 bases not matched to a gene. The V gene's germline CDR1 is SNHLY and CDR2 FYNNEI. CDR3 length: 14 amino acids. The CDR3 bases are TGTGCCAGCAGTGAGCTACAGGGGAGCACTGAAGCTTTCTTT. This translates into CASSELQGSTEAFF. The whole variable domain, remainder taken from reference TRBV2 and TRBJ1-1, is EPEVTQTPSHQVTQMGQEVILRCVPISNHLYFYWYRQILGQKVEFLVSFYNNEISEKSEIFDDQFSVERPDGSNFTLKIRSTKLEDSAMYFCASSELQGSTEAFFGQGTRLTVV.

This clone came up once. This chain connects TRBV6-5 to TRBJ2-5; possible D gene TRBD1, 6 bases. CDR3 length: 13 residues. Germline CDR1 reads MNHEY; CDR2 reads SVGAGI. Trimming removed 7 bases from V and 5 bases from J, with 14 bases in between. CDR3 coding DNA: TGTGCCAGCAAATTACCAGGGGCCGAGACCCAGTACTTC. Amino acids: CASKLPGAETQYF.

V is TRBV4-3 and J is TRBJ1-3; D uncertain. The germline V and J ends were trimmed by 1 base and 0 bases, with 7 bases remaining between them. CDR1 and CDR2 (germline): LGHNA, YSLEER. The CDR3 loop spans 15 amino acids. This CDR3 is CASSQATFSGNTIYF. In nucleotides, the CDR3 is TGCGCCAGCAGCCAAGCTACCTTCTCTGGAAACACCATATATTTT.

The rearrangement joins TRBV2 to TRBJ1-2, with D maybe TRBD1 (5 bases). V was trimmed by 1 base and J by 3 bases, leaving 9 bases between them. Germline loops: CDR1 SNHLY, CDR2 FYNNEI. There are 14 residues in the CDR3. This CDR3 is CASSEGEGDYGYTF. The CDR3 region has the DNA TGTGCCAGCAGTGAAGGAGAAGGGGACTATGGCTACACCTTC.

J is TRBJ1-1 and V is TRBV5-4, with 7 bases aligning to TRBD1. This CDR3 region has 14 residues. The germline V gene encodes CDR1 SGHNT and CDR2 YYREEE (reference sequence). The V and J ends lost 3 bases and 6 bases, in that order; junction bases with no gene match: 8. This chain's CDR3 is CASSSRDRLAEAFF. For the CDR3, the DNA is TGTGCCAGCAGCTCAAGGGACAGACTGGCTGAAGCTTTCTTT.

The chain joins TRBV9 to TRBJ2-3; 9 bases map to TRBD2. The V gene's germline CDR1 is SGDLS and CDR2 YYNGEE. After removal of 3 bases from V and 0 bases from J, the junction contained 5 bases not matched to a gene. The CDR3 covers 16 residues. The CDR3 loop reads CASSASGTSSTDTQYF. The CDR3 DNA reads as TGTGCCAGCAGCGCCTCCGGGACTAGCAGCACAGATACGCAGTATTTT.

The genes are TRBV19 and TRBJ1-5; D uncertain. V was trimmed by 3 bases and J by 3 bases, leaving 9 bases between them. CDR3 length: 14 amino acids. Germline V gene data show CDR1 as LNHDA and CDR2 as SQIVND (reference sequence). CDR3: CASSILDFNQPQHF. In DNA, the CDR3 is TGTGCCAGTAGTATCCTGGACTTCAATCAGCCCCAGCATTTT.

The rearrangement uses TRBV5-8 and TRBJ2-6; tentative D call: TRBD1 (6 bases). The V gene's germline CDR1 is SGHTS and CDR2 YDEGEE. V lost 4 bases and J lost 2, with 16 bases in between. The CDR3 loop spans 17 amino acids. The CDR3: CASSRMNRVAGANVLTF. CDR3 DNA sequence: TGTGCCAGCAGCCGCATGAACAGGGTTGCTGGGGCCAACGTCCTGACTTTC.

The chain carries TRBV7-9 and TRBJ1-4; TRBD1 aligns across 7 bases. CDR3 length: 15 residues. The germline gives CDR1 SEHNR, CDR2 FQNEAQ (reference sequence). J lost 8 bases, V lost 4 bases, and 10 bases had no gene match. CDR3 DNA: TGTGCCAGCAGCTCGACAGGGCTACAACGAGAAAAACTGTTTTTT. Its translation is CASSSTGLQREKLFF. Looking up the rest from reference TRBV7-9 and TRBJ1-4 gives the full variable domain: DTGVSQNPRHKITKRGQNVTFRCDPISEHNRLYWYRQTLGQGPEFLTYFQNEAQLEKSRLLSDRFSAERPKGSFSTLEIQRTEQGDSAMYLCASSSTGLQREKLFFGSGTQLSVL.

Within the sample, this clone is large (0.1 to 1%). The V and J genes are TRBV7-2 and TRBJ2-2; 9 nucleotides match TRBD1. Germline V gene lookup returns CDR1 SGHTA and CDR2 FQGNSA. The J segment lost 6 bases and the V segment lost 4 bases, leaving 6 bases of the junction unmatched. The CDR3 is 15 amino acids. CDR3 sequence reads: CASSYRDRDPGELFF. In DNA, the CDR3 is TGTGCCAGCAGCTACCGGGACAGGGACCCCGGGGAGCTGTTTTTT.

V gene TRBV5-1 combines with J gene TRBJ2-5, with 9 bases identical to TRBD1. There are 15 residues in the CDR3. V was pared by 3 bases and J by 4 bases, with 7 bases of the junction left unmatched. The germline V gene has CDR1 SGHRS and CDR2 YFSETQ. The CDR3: CASSSPRTGVETQYF. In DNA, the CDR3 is TGCGCCAGCAGCTCCCCGCGGACAGGGGTAGAGACCCAGTACTTC.

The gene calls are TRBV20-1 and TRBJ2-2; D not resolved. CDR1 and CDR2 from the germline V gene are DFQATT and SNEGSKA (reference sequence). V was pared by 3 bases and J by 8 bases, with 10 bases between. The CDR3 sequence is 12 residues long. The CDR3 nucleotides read TGCAGTGCTAGTCGAGCTTTTGGGGAGCTGTTTTTT. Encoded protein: CSASRAFGELFF.

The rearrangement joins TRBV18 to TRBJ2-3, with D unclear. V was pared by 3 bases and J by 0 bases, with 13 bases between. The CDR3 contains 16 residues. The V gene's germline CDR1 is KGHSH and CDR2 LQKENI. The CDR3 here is CASSPLLISSTDTQYF. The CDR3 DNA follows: TGTGCCAGCTCACCCCTACTGATATCTAGCACAGATACGCAGTATTTT.

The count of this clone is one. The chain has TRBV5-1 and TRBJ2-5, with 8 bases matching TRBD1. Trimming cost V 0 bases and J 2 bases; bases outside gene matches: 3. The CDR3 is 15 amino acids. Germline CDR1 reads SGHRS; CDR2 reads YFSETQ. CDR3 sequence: CASSLGTGTQETQYF. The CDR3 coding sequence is TGCGCCAGCAGCTTGGGGACAGGGACGCAAGAGACCCAGTACTTC.

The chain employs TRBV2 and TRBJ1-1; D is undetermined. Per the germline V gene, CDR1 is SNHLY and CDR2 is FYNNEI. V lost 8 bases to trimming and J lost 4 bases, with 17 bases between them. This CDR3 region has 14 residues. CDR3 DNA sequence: TGTGCCAGCTATCTTGCTGGGGAGGTCACTGAAGCTTTCTTT. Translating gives CASYLAGEVTEAFF.

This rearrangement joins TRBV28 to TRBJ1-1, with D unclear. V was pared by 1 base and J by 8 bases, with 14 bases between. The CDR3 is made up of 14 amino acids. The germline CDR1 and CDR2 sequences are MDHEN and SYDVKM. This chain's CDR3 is CASSLSPTASEAFF. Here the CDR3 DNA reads TGTGCCAGCAGTTTATCTCCCACGGCTAGCGAAGCTTTCTTT.